This T cell receptor (beta chain) came from a study of T cells after yellow fever vaccination. Overall study findings and caveats: Researchers report a weaker secondary response that nonetheless peaked faster, day 5 versus 15.

The 5'RACE template-switching step produced TCR cDNA and added a universal primer site and UMIs. Each CDR3 protein is one row after TCRdb ran MiXCR on the 5' RACE reads. The sample has hundreds of thousands of distinct CDR3 sequences, 9% to 15% seen once. This clonotype occurred a few times. Its antigen is undetermined. V was shortened by 2 bases and J by 2 bases, with 11 bases between the two germline ends. The CDR3 is made up of 14 amino acids. Germline CDR1 SGDLS, CDR2 YYNGEE. The chain combines TRBV9 with TRBJ2-7; D may be TRBD2 (5 bases). The TCR was taken from a man aged 25-45 years who received the YFV17D yellow fever vaccine. Sequencing was performed on PBMCs, taken on the day of the yellow fever booster vaccination. The CDR3 DNA follows: TGTGCCAGCAGCGTTAATAGCGCCGCCTACGAGCAGTACTTC. The encoded protein is CASSVNSAAYEQYF.